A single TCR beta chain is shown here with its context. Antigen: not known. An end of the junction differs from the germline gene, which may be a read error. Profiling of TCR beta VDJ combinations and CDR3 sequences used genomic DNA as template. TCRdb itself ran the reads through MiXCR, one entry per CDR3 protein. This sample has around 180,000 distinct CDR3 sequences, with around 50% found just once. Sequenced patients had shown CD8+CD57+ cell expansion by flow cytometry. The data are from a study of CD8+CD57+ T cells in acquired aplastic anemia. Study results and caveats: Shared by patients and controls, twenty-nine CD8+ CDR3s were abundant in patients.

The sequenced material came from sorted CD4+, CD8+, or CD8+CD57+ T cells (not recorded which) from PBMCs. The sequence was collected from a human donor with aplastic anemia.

CDR3 amino acids: CSSPLQRGADRSDF. The CDR3, as DNA: TGCAGCTCACCACTCCAGCGGGGGGCCGACCGTTCGGACTTC. The chain uses TRBV29-1 and TRBJ2-5; TRBD2 agrees at 9 bases. The CDR3 has 14 residues. The germline V gene has CDR1 SQVTM and CDR2 ANQGSEA.